This TCR beta chain was captured in a study of technical replicates of blood from four donors. Sequencing used immunoSEQ multiplex PCR; TCRdb keeps in-frame clones, though not all of them. The sample has approximately 76,000 clones; almost 98% are singletons. The V gene lost 2 bases and the J gene lost 4 bases, with 8 bases spanning the gap. The CDR3 spans 13 residues. Per germline, CDR1 MDHEN and CDR2 SYDVKM. The sample consisted of T cells isolated from PBMCs. This TCR was sampled from a human donor in good health. The chain links TRBV28 to TRBJ1-2; D unresolved. The CDR3 bases are TGTGCCAGCAGTTTACCCTGGAGCTATGGCTACACCTTC. Protein: CASSLPWSYGYTF.